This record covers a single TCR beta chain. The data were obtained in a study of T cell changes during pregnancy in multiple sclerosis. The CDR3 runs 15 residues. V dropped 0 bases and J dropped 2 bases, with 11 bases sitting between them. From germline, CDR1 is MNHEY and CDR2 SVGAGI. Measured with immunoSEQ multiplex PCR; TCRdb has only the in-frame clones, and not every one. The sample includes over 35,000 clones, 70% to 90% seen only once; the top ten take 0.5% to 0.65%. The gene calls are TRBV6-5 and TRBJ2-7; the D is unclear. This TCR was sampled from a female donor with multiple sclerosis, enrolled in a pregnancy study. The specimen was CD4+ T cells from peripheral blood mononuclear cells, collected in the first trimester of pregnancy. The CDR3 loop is CASSYSRRVTYEQYF. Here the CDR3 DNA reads TGTGCCAGCAGTTACTCTCGTCGTGTTACCTACGAGCAGTACTTC.